One sample yielded the 6 T cell receptor beta chains listed below, sequenced in a study of cytomegalovirus exposure and HLA in healthy donors. Researchers ran the PCR with 60 Vbeta and 13 Jbeta primers. Generated by immunoSEQ multiplex PCR, the TCRdb table keeps only in-frame clones and is missing some. Of 130,000 to 150,000 clones listed, approximately 80% are singletons. Sequenced input: PBMCs. The source is a woman aged 35 to 49 in good health and CMV-seropositive.

The V call is TRBV4-3, the J call TRBJ1-2, with D maybe TRBD1 (6 bases). The CDR3 contains 15 residues. Per germline, CDR1 LGHNA and CDR2 YSLEER. Trimming shortened V by 1 base and J by 2 bases, and 11 bases separated the two germline ends. The CDR3 nucleotides are TGCGCCAGCAGCCAAGGGACAGAGATCAACTATGGCTACACCTTC. It specifies CASSQGTEINYGYTF.

V and J are TRBV9 and TRBJ2-7; D remains unclear. The V end lost 0 bases, the J end lost 2 bases, and 9 bases lay between the germline ends. The germline V gene has CDR1 SGDLS and CDR2 YYNGEE. The CDR3 runs 14 residues. The CDR3 protein is CASSVAPGTYEQYF. The DNA for the CDR3 is TGTGCCAGCAGCGTAGCCCCGGGTACCTACGAGCAGTACTTC. Full variable domain (rest looked up from reference TRBV9 and TRBJ2-7): DSGVTQTPKHLITATGQRVTLRCSPRSGDLSVYWYQQSLDQGLQFLIQYYNGEERAKGNILERFSAQQFPDLHSELNLSSLELGDSALYFCASSVAPGTYEQYFGPGTRLTVT.

V is TRBV10-3 and J is TRBJ2-7; tentative D call: TRBD2 (5 bases). CDR3 length equals 14 residues. V dropped 1 base and J dropped 0 bases, with 7 bases sitting between them. Germline loops: CDR1 ENHRY, CDR2 SYGVKD. The CDR3 bases are TGTGCCATCAGTGAGTTGGGGAGCTCCTACGAGCAGTACTTC. It specifies CAISELGSSYEQYF.

The V call is TRBV27, the J call TRBJ2-3; no clear D gene. The germline V gene has CDR1 MNHEY and CDR2 SMNVEV (reference sequence). CDR3 length equals 16 residues. V dropped 6 bases and J dropped 7 bases, with 23 bases sitting between them. The CDR3 region has the DNA TGTGCCAGCAGCCTGCGGTCGGTTGGTATCGTATATACGCAGTATTTT. Encoded protein: CASSLRSVGIVYTQYF.

The J gene is TRBJ1-3, the V gene TRBV4-2; TRBD1 aligns across 8 bases. The CDR3 covers 18 residues. Per germline, CDR1 LGHNA and CDR2 YNFKEQ. With V trimmed by 0 bases and J by 0 bases, 7 bases remained unmatched. DNA for the CDR3: TGTGCCAGCAGCCAAGACGCGACAGGGGCTCTCTCTGGAAACACCATATATTTT. Translating gives CASSQDATGALSGNTIYF.

This clone was observed a handful of times. The V and J genes are TRBV7-9 and TRBJ1-1, with unresolved D. CDR1 SEHNR and CDR2 FQNEAQ come from the germline V gene (reference sequence). The ends were cut back, 7 bases at V and 5 bases at J, with 17 bases in the middle. This CDR3 is 14 amino acids long. The CDR3 bases are TGTGCCAGCACCGAAGAGGGCCCGCTGACTGAAGCTTTCTTT. Protein sequence: CASTEEGPLTEAFF.